These 26 T cell receptor beta chains came from one sample sequenced in a study of shared clonotypes between healthy human individuals. Some clones are missing from TCRdb's copy, which holds only in-frame ones; the method was immunoSEQ multiplex PCR. The sample records millions of clones, over 85% being singletons. Specimen: naive CD4+ T cells sorted from blood. As to subset: CD45RA+ positively selected. The receptors stem from a man aged 18 to 30 in good health.

The genes are TRBV5-4 and TRBJ2-5, with unresolved D. The ends were cut back, 1 base at V and 4 bases at J, with 11 bases in the middle. This CDR3 is 14 amino acids long. The germline CDR1 and CDR2 sequences are SGHNT and YYREEE (reference sequence). In DNA, the CDR3 is TGTGCCAGCAGCTTGTGGGGTTCAGGAGAGACCCAGTACTTC. It encodes CASSLWGSGETQYF.

The chain couples TRBV29-1 to TRBJ1-6, with TRBD1 identical over 8 bases. V shed 7 bases and J 5 bases; nucleotides not matched to a gene: 4. Germline-derived CDR1 and CDR2 are SQVTM and ANQGSEA. The CDR3 covers 13 residues. The CDR3 coding sequence is TGCAGCGCAGGACAGGGTGATAATTCACCCCTCCACTTT. This translates into CSAGQGDNSPLHF.

The rearrangement uses TRBV15 and TRBJ2-7, with D unclear. Germline CDR1 is LNHNV and CDR2 is YYDKDF (reference sequence). The V and J ends lost 0 bases and 3 bases respectively, with 6 bases between them. The CDR3 spans 13 residues. CDR3 amino acids: CATSRDKGYEQYF. CDR3 coding DNA: TGTGCCACCAGCAGAGATAAGGGCTACGAGCAGTACTTC.

The gene calls are TRBV28 and TRBJ2-7; 7 bases are shared with TRBD1. Trimming took 5 bases from V and 3 from J; bases not matched to a gene: 10. Germline assignment: CDR1 MDHEN and CDR2 SYDVKM. The CDR3 consists of 15 residues. CDR3 nucleotides: TGTGCCAGCAGTGGGACCGGGACAGCGAACTACGAGCAGTACTTC. Its translation: CASSGTGTANYEQYF.

CDR3 sequence reads: CASRGSTGELSRTGNQPQHF. In DNA, the CDR3 is TGTGCCAGCAGGGGTTCGACAGGGGAATTATCCAGGACCGGCAATCAGCCCCAGCATTTT. The chain couples TRBV27 to TRBJ1-5, with 8 bases fitting TRBD1. This CDR3 spans 20 amino acids. V dropped 6 bases and J dropped 2; count of bases not matched to a gene: 21. The germline V gene has CDR1 MNHEY and CDR2 SMNVEV (reference sequence).

This chain uses TRBV5-1 with TRBJ1-1; 8 bases align to TRBD1. Germline V lookup: CDR1 SGHRS, CDR2 YFSETQ. V trimming: 1 base; J trimming: 4 bases; junction bases outside the gene matches: 6. The CDR3 has 15 amino acids. CDR3 loop: CASSLSRGRVTEAFF. CDR3 DNA sequence: TGCGCCAGCAGCTTGAGCAGGGGGCGCGTCACTGAAGCTTTCTTT.

The J gene is TRBJ2-2, the V gene TRBV29-1; D is possibly TRBD2 (6 bases). The CDR3 covers 14 residues. Looked up from germline, CDR1 is SQVTM and CDR2 is ANQGSEA. Trimming took off 6 bases at V and 3 bases at J, with 14 bases between the two ends. The chain's CDR3 is CSVTAGTDTGELFF. The CDR3 DNA is TGCAGCGTCACAGCCGGGACTGACACCGGGGAGCTGTTTTTT.

This clone appeared a single time. This chain joins TRBV18 and TRBJ2-7, with 9 positions matching TRBD1. This CDR3 region has 15 residues. Germline loops: CDR1 KGHSH, CDR2 LQKENI. V was clipped by 5 bases and J by 2 bases; unmatched bases: 7. This CDR3 reads CASSVGQGPTYEQYF. As DNA, the CDR3 is TGTGCCAGCTCAGTGGGACAGGGTCCAACCTACGAGCAGTACTTC.

The sample holds one count of this clone. CDR3 loop: CASSLNPHEQYF. CDR3 bases: TGTGCCAGCAGTTTGAACCCCCACGAGCAGTACTTC. V is TRBV6-6 and J is TRBJ2-7, with D unclear. Germline loops: CDR1 MNHNY, CDR2 SVGAGI (reference sequence). CDR3 length: 12 amino acids. Trimming took off 4 bases at V and 5 bases at J, with 9 bases between the two ends.

The V and J genes are TRBV18 and TRBJ2-2; D possibly corresponds to TRBD2 (6 bases). Germline V gene data show CDR1 as KGHSH and CDR2 as LQKENI. This CDR3 contains 16 residues. The V end was cut by 1 base, the J end by 4 bases, with 13 bases between. The DNA for the CDR3 is TGTGCCAGCTCACCACAAGGACTAACCCCCACCGGGGAGCTGTTTTTT. Protein product: CASSPQGLTPTGELFF.

The chain uses TRBV29-1 and TRBJ1-2; D not resolved. The V and J ends lost 4 bases and 8 bases respectively, with 11 bases between them. CDR1 and CDR2 (germline): SQVTM, ANQGSEA. This CDR3 region has 11 residues. The CDR3 DNA reads as TGCAGCGTTGGACATTCGGGGGGCTACACCTTC. It encodes CSVGHSGGYTF. Based on the CDR3 plus reference TRBV29-1 and TRBJ1-2, the full variable domain is SAVISQKPSRDICQRGTSLTIQCQVDSQVTMMFWYRQQPGQSLTLIATANQGSEATYESGFVIDKFPISRPNLTFSTLTVSNMSPEDSSIYLCSVGHSGGYTFGSGTRLTVV.

The chain uses TRBV7-2 and TRBJ2-1, with 7 bases identical to TRBD2. Germline V lookup: CDR1 SGHTA, CDR2 FQGNSA. J lost 3 bases, V lost 10 bases, and 9 bases had no gene match. The length of the CDR3 is 14 residues. DNA for the CDR3: TGTGCCACACGTATGGGAGGGGACTACAATGAGCAGTTCTTC. This gives the protein CATRMGGDYNEQFF.

This clone was detected a few times. The rearrangement links TRBV11-2 to TRBJ2-7; 10 bases agree with TRBD2. Per the germline V gene, CDR1 is SGHAT and CDR2 is FQNNGV. V lost 2 bases to trimming and J lost 3 bases; unmatched junction nucleotides: 4. This CDR3 spans 15 amino acids. The CDR3 region has the DNA TGTGCCAGCAGCTTAAGCGGGAGGGATAACTACGAGCAGTACTTC. Its protein product is CASSLSGRDNYEQYF.

The rearrangement links TRBV25-1 to TRBJ1-4; no reliable D call. The V end was cut by 1 base, the J end by 8 bases, with 14 bases between. Germline V CDR1 and CDR2: MGHDK, SYGVNS. This CDR3 has 15 amino acids. The CDR3 here is CASSESEIRREKLFF. CDR3 sequence (DNA): TGTGCCAGCAGTGAATCGGAGATCCGTCGGGAAAAACTGTTTTTT.

The chain employs TRBV18 and TRBJ2-2, with a tentative D call TRBD1 (5 bases). In germline, CDR1 is KGHSH, CDR2 LQKENI. V shed 4 bases and J shed 3 bases, with 6 bases lying between them. The CDR3 loop spans 13 amino acids. This CDR3 is CASSQTDTGELFF. The CDR3 bases are TGTGCCAGCTCACAGACAGACACCGGGGAGCTGTTTTTT.

The V and J genes are TRBV6-1 and TRBJ1-4, with D unresolved. The CDR3 covers 14 residues. V lost 7 bases and J lost 4, with 13 bases in between. Germline loops: CDR1 MNHNS, CDR2 SASEGT. The CDR3 DNA is TGTGCCAGCATTAATTACGGGATTAATGAAAAACTGTTTTTT. Encoded protein: CASINYGINEKLFF.

The V call is TRBV15, the J call TRBJ2-5; perhaps TRBD2 as D (6 bases). V was shortened by 0 bases and J by 4 bases, with 15 bases between the two germline ends. Germline CDR1 is LNHNV and CDR2 is YYDKDF (reference sequence). CDR3 length: 16 residues. CDR3 coding DNA: TGTGCCACCAGCAGAGATCGGGCGGGGAAGGGAGAGACCCAGTACTTC. It is translated as CATSRDRAGKGETQYF.

This rearrangement joins TRBV18 to TRBJ2-7, with 10 bases lining up with TRBD1. This CDR3 has 14 residues. The germline gives CDR1 KGHSH, CDR2 LQKENI. The trim removed 6 bases at V and 5 bases at J, leaving 7 bases unmatched. This chain's CDR3 is CASSSGTGEDEQYF. The CDR3 region has the DNA TGTGCCAGCTCTTCCGGGACAGGGGAAGACGAGCAGTACTTC.

The chain carries TRBV29-1 and TRBJ1-2, with 11 bases that match TRBD1. The trim removed 6 bases at V and 3 bases at J, leaving 3 bases unmatched. The germline V gene has CDR1 SQVTM and CDR2 ANQGSEA. The CDR3 is 13 residues long. The CDR3 spells CSVLGQGDYGYTF. Written as DNA, the CDR3 is TGCAGCGTACTGGGACAGGGGGACTATGGCTACACCTTC.

This chain joins TRBV11-1 and TRBJ2-5, with D unresolved. The V and J ends lost 2 bases and 4 bases respectively, with 11 bases between them. Per the germline V gene, CDR1 is SGHAT and CDR2 is FQDESV (reference sequence). The CDR3 loop spans 14 amino acids. The CDR3, as DNA: TGTGCCAGCAGCTTACTCCTAGACCGAGAGACCCAGTACTTC. Protein sequence: CASSLLLDRETQYF.

The rearrangement joins TRBV7-9 to TRBJ2-1; perhaps TRBD2 as D (5 bases). CDR3 length: 14 amino acids. Between the trimmed V and J ends, which lost 5 bases and 10 bases, there was a span of 18 bases. CDR1 and CDR2 (germline): SEHNR, FQNEAQ (reference sequence). The CDR3 reads CASSPDPTRGEQFF. The CDR3 nucleotides read TGTGCCAGCAGCCCGGACCCAACCCGGGGAGAGCAGTTCTTC.

V gene TRBV18 combines with J gene TRBJ1-3; TRBD1 matches 8 bases. This CDR3 region has 18 residues. Germline V gene sequence: CDR1 KGHSH, CDR2 LQKENI. V dropped 3 bases and J dropped 0; count of bases not matched to a gene: 10. CDR3 DNA sequence: TGTGCCAGCTCACCCTTTTCTGGACAGGGTTCCTCTGGAAACACCATATATTTT. It specifies CASSPFSGQGSSGNTIYF.

Comments on this clone: This sample also contains other DNA sequences that code for the same CDR3. The CDR3 region has the DNA TGTGCCAGCTCACTTCGACAGGGCCAAGAGACCCAGTACTTC. Amino acids: CASSLRQGQETQYF. The chain is built from TRBV18 and TRBJ2-5; the match to TRBD1 covers 7 bases. The ends lost 4 bases at V and 1 base at J; junction bases unmatched: 3. The CDR3 loop spans 14 amino acids. From germline, CDR1 is KGHSH and CDR2 LQKENI.

The chain employs TRBV11-2 and TRBJ2-3, with D unresolved. Germline assignment: CDR1 SGHAT and CDR2 FQNNGV. The CDR3 is 18 amino acids. V dropped 5 bases and J dropped 4 bases, with 25 bases sitting between them. The CDR3 is CASSLNMETVQGADTQYF. The CDR3 DNA follows: TGTGCCAGCAGCCTCAACATGGAAACCGTACAAGGAGCAGATACGCAGTATTTT. The whole variable domain, filled in from reference TRBV11-2 and TRBJ2-3, reads EAGVAQSPRYKIIEKRQSVAFWCNPISGHATLYWYQQILGQGPKLLIQFQNNGVVDDSQLPKDRFSAERLKGVDSTLKIQPAKLEDSAVYLCASSLNMETVQGADTQYFGPGTRLTVL.

The chain uses TRBV18 and TRBJ1-6, with D possibly being TRBD1 (6 bases). The germline CDR1 and CDR2 sequences are KGHSH and LQKENI. V was pared by 1 base and J by 7 bases, with 14 bases between. This CDR3 is 16 amino acids long. The CDR3 bases are TGTGCCAGCTCACCACTGTACCAGGGGTTCAATTCACCCCTCCACTTT. Encoded protein: CASSPLYQGFNSPLHF.

The chain employs TRBV29-1 and TRBJ1-2; TRBD1 agrees at 8 bases. CDR1 and CDR2 (germline): SQVTM, ANQGSEA. V trimming: 5 bases; J trimming: 4 bases; junction bases outside the gene matches: 3. This CDR3 has 12 amino acids. The CDR3 DNA sequence: TGCAGCGTTATAGGGACAGGCTATGGCTACACCTTC. Translation: CSVIGTGYGYTF.